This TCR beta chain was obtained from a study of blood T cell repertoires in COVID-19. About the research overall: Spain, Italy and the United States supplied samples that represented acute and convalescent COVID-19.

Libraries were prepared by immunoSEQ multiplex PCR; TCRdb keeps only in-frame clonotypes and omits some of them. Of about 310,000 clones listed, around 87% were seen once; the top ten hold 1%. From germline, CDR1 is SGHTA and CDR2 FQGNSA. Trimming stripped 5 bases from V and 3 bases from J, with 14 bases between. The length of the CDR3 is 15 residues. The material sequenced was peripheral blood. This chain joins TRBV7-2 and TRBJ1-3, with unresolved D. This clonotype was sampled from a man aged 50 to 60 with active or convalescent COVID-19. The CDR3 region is CASSPNTHFGNTIYF. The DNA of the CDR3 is TGTGCCAGCAGCCCGAACACACATTTTGGAAACACCATATATTTT. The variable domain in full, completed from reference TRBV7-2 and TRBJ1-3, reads GAGVSQSPSNKVTEKGKDVELRCDPISGHTALYWYRQSLGQGLEFLIYFQGNSAPDKSGLPSDRFSAERTGGSVSTLTIQRTQQEDSAVYLCASSPNTHFGNTIYFGEGSWLTVV.